Below are 5 T cell receptor beta chains sequenced from a single sample in a study of control samples from healthy donors and cancer patients. TCRdb keeps only in-frame clones here, not all; method: immunoSEQ multiplex PCR. The table includes around 100,000 clones, about 89% detected once. Sequenced input: PBMCs. The receptor source for this set is a man aged 55 to 69 with lung cancer.

The V call is TRBV5-1, the J call TRBJ1-3, with 7 bases identical to TRBD1. Germline V gene data show CDR1 as SGHRS and CDR2 as YFSETQ. Losses at the gene ends were 4 bases for V and 3 bases for J; bases not matched to a gene: 7. CDR3 length: 15 residues. DNA for the CDR3: TGCGCCAGCAGCCTACAGGGGCTGATTGGAAACACCATATATTTT. Residues: CASSLQGLIGNTIYF. Full variable domain (rest looked up from reference TRBV5-1 and TRBJ1-3): KAGVTQTPRYLIKTRGQQVTLSCSPISGHRSVSWYQQTPGQGLQFLFEYFSETQRNKGNFPGRFSGRQFSNSRSEMNVSTLELGDSALYLCASSLQGLIGNTIYFGEGSWLTVV.

The V gene is TRBV29-1, the J gene TRBJ2-3; TRBD1 matches at 8 bases. V shed 6 bases and J 0 bases; nucleotides not matched to a gene: 5. This CDR3 has 14 amino acids. CDR1 SQVTM and CDR2 ANQGSEA come from the germline V gene. CDR3 bases: TGCAGCGTAGACAGGGGCGGGAGCACAGATACGCAGTATTTT. Its protein is CSVDRGGSTDTQYF.

The CDR3 here is CASSAAVSTDTQYF. Written as DNA, the CDR3 is TGCGCCAGCAGTGCTGCGGTTAGCACAGATACGCAGTATTTT. The rearrangement joins TRBV10-2 to TRBJ2-3; D unclear. Germline lookup yields CDR1 WSHSY and CDR2 SAAADI. This CDR3 contains 14 residues. The V end was cut by 4 bases, the J end by 0 bases, with 8 bases between.

The chain couples TRBV6-5 to TRBJ1-1; D is unclear. Trimming cost V 6 bases and J 1 base, with 3 bases left between them. CDR3 length equals 11 residues. The germline V gene encodes CDR1 MNHEY and CDR2 SVGAGI. The CDR3: CASSRNTEAFF. CDR3 bases: TGTGCCAGCAGCAGGAACACTGAAGCTTTCTTT.

J is TRBJ1-1 and V is TRBV9; D is unresolved. Germline-derived CDR1 and CDR2 are SGDLS and YYNGEE. The CDR3 contains 13 residues. V was shortened by 3 bases and J by 4 bases, with 10 bases between the two germline ends. CDR3 nucleotides: TGTGCCAGCAGCGAAACTGGTTCCACTGAAGCTTTCTTT. Protein product: CASSETGSTEAFF.